This TCR beta chain was observed in a study of neoadjuvant anti-PD-1 for oral cavity cancer. Germline V gene data show CDR1 as ENHRY and CDR2 as SYGVKD. Trimming at V came to 10 bases and at J to 5 bases, leaving 5 bases not matched to a gene. The CDR3 loop spans 13 amino acids. This clone was observed at least ten times. Sample time point: after neoadjuvant nivolumab, at surgical resection. Patients were newly diagnosed with stage II-IVA oral cavity squamous cell carcinoma without prior systemic or radiation treatment. Profiled with immunoSEQ multiplex PCR; TCRdb holds only in-frame clones, not every one. The data show about 15,000 clones, 30% to 45% seen once.

This receptor was obtained from a person between 40 and 85 years old with oral cavity squamous cell carcinoma. Sequenced material: tumor tissue, taken after nivolumab (anti-PD-1) treatment. The chain carries TRBV10-3 and TRBJ2-1; TRBD1 matches 10 bases. CDR3: CATRQGADNEQFF. In DNA, the CDR3 is TGTGCCACTCGACAGGGGGCGGACAATGAGCAGTTCTTC.